This section outlines one TCR beta chain sequence together with its context. Germline-derived CDR1 and CDR2 are LGHDT and YNNKEL (reference sequence). V lost 7 bases and J 4 bases, leaving 16 bases between the germline ends. The CDR3 sequence is 14 residues long. The entry originates in a study of blood T cells in healthy people across ages. Study background: About one barcoded TCR beta cDNA was captured per two T cells.

Investigators took 9.5 to 10 milliliters of peripheral blood from every donor. The authors ran a second PCR of 7 to 11 cycles using a sample-barcoded 5' primer and a J-beta primer mix. A template-switch adaptor with 12 random nucleotides tagged each cDNA molecule. The study obtained at least 2.5 million CDR3-containing paired-end reads from every sample. TCRdb redid the calling of the 5' RACE reads with MiXCR, one entry per CDR3 protein. The repertoire includes about 1.6 million distinct CDR3 sequences, about 31% of them detected once, and 10% to 12% sits in the top ten. This clonotype was sampled from a woman aged 25 to 39 in good health. Sequenced input: blood. The V and J genes are TRBV3-1 and TRBJ2-5; possible D gene TRBD2, 6 bases. CDR3 sequence (DNA): TGTGCCAGCAACCCGACTACGCGGGGAGAGACCCAGTACTTC. Translated, it gives CASNPTTRGETQYF.